This TCR beta chain was captured by sequencing in a study of blood T cell repertoires in COVID-19 (dated by TCRdb to 2020 to 2022). Study-level background: Collaborator samples came from the United States, Italy and Spain and covered acute and convalescent phases of COVID-19. The prospective study material was composed of cDNA or gDNA derived from T cells, B-cell-depleted T cells, or PBMCs. The dataset comprised deeply sampled blood TCRbeta repertoires from subjects exposed to, actively infected with, or recovered from COVID-19. The repertoires were released in a freely available public database meant as a resource for research on the immune response to SARS-CoV-2. Samples were obtained from the ongoing ImmuneRACE study (first 160 participants) and from approximately 1,200 subjects provided by 6 global collaborators. A de-identified subject ID, COVID-19 status, age in years and sex were almost always included in the sample metadata. HLA class I and class II types, where available, came from metadata supplied by the sample provider rather than from assay-based typing.

The immunoSEQ Assay, a bias-controlled multiplex PCR, was used to amplify TCRbeta CDR3 regions from genomic DNA. The original pipeline was this. Within the assay, amplification of reference gene primers was used to estimate how many nucleated cells each sample contained. Sequence reads were collapsed and filtered to measure the absolute abundance of every unique TCRbeta CDR3 rearrangement. For each sample, productive Simpson clonality was calculated by taking the square root of Simpson's diversity index across productive rearrangements. The source is immuneACCESS, and TCRdb retained only in-frame sequences with V and J called. Part of the clones is not carried over; for the studies checked, unresolved V genes explain less than half of this, and the remainder is unexplained. The V and J calls and clone size are taken from that table; D and trimming were inferred from the DNA. The sample table shows over 600,000 clones, and 85% to 90% are seen once. Approximately 0.3% of the sample is held by the ten biggest clonotypes.

Turning to this clone: Its specific antigen is unknown. The sample holds no much larger clone one base away, and base qualities are not on file.

Study-level results and caveats: How much clinical and demographic metadata was included differed by source and by participant, and the metadata was provided uncurated.

The collaborating institutions used their own protocols to collect whole blood in K2EDTA tubes. Collaborator samples were shipped for TCRbeta analysis as frozen whole blood, isolated PBMCs, or DNA extracted from either sample type. Sequencing used peripheral blood. The clonotype was recovered from a woman younger than 35 with acute or convalescent COVID-19.

The CDR3 has the sequence CASSMGGASYNEQFF. The DNA sequence follows: TGTGCCAGTAGTATGGGCGGGGCCTCCTACAATGAGCAGTTCTTC. The rearranged chain carries TRBV19 and TRBJ2-1; the best D guess is TRBD2, with 6 bases matching. Trimming costs V 3 bases and J 0 bases, and their ends lie 9 bases apart. The CDR3, from cysteine to phenylalanine, totals 15 residues. The retained sequence is limited to the CDR3, 45 bases, with the frame set at the first base. CDR1 is given as LNHDA and CDR2 as SQIVND, both from the germline V gene (reference sequence).